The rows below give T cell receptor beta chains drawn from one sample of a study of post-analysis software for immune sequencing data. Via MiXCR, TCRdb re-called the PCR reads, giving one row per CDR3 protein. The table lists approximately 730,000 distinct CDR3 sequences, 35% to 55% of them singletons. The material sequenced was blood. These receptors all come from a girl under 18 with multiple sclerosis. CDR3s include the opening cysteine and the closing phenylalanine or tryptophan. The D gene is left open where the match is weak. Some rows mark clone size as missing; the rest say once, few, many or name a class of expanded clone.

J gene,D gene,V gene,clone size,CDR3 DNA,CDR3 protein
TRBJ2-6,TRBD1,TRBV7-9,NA,TGTGCCAGCAGCCCCTCGACAGGGTCTGGGGCCAACGTCCTGACTTTC,CASSPSTGSGANVLTF
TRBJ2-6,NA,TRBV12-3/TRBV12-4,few,TGTGCCAGCCACCTTGATGGGGCCAACGTCCGGACTTTC,CASHLDGANVRTF
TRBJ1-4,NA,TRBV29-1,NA,TGCAGCGTTGTCCCCGCGAAGGGCTTTGGTGAAAAACTGTTTTTT,CSVVPAKGFGEKLFF
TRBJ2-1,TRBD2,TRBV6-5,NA,TGTGCCAACCCGACTAGCGGCCCGAATGAGCAGTTCTTC,CANPTSGPNEQFF
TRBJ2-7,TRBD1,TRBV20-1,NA,TGCAGTGCTCGAACCCAGGACAGGGGAGCCGAGCAGTACTTC,CSARTQDRGAEQYF
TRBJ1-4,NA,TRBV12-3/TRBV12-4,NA,TGTGCCAGCAGCCCCCGCGGGAGTGAAAAACTGTTTTTT,CASSPRGSEKLFF
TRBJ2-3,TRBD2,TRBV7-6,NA,TGTGCCAGCAGCTTAGTAGCGGGGAGCAGCACAGATACGCAGTATTTT,CASSLVAGSSTDTQYF
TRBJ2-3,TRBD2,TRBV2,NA,TGTGCCAGCAGAACCGTTAGCGGGACATTGGCAGATACGCAGTATTTT,CASRTVSGTLADTQYF
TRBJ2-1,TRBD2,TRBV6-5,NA,TGTGCCAGCGGTACTAGCGGGAGCTCCTACAATGAGCAGTTCTTC,CASGTSGSSYNEQFF
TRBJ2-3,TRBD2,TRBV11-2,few,TGTGCCAGCAGCTCCCGAAGACTAGCGGGAGCTCTTGATACGCAGTATTTT,CASSSRRLAGALDTQYF
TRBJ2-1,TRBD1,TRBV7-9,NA,TGTGCCAGCAGCTCGGGACAGACTGAGCAGTTCTTC,CASSSGQTEQFF
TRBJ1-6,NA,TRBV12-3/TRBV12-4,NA,TGTGCCAGCTCGGAGAGCTCCTATAATTCACCCCTCCACTTT,CASSESSYNSPLHF
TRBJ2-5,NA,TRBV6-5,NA,TGTGCCAGCAGTTACTCGACACCCTCGGGGGATTCAGAGACCCAGTACTTC,CASSYSTPSGDSETQYF
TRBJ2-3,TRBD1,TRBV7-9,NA,TGTGCCAGCAGTCCCGGGACAGGGACGATAGATACGCAGTATTTT,CASSPGTGTIDTQYF
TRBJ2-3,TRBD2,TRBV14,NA,TGTGCCAGCCGACCGGGACTAAACACAGATACGCAGTATTTT,CASRPGLNTDTQYF
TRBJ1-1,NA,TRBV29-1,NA,TGCAGCGTTGACGGACCCACTGAAGCTTTCTTT,CSVDGPTEAFF
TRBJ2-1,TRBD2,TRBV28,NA,TGTGCCAGCAGTCTCCGTAGCGGGAGGGCCTACAATGAGCAGTTCTTC,CASSLRSGRAYNEQFF
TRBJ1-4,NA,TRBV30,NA,TGTGCCTGGAGTAGGCTGGAGGATAATGAAAAACTGTTTTTT,CAWSRLEDNEKLFF